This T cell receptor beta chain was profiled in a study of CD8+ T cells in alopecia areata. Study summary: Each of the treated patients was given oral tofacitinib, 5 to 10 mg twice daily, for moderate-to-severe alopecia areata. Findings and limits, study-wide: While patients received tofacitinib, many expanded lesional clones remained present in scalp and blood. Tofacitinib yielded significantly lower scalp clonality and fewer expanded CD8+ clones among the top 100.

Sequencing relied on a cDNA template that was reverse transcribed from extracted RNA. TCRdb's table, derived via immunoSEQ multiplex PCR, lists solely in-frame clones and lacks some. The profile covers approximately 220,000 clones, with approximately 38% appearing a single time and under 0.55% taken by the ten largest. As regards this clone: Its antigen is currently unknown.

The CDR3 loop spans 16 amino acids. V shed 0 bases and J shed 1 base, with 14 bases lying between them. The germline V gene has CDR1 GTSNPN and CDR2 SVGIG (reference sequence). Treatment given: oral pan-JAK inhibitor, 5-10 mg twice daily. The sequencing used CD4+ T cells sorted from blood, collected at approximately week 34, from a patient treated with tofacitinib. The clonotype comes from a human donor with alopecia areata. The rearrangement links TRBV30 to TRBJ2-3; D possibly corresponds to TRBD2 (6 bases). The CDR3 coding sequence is TGTGCCTGGAGTGTAGTTATGGGACTGCGCACAGATACGCAGTATTTT. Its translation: CAWSVVMGLRTDTQYF. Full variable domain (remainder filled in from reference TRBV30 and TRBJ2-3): SQTIHQWPATLVQPVGSPLSLECTVEGTSNPNLYWYRQAAGRGLQLLFYSVGIGQISSEVPQNLSASRPQDRQFILSSKKLLLSDSGFYLCAWSVVMGLRTDTQYFGPGTRLTVL.